This TCR beta chain was sequenced during a study of shared clonotypes between healthy human individuals. Clones were read by immunoSEQ multiplex PCR, and TCRdb kept only the in-frame ones, dropping some. This table has some 660,000 clones, about three quarters appearing once. Overall study results and limits: Of the naive CD4 clonotypes, around 4.9% were shared across a handful of donors.

Donors included only healthy HIV-negative adults lacking recent acute infections or vaccinations. Per germline, CDR1 SGHTA and CDR2 FQGTGA. The CDR3 length is 15 residues. Unmatched junction bases numbered 3, after V lost 6 bases and J lost 1 base. Only one count was recorded for this clone. Its antigen remains unknown. This TCR was recovered from a woman in her 30s in good health. The sequencing input was memory CD4+ T cells sorted from blood. Subset of the sample: CD45RA-negative fraction. V usage is TRBV7-3 and J usage is TRBJ2-5; 12 positions agree with TRBD2. The CDR3 nucleotides read TGTGCCAGCAGTACTAGCGGGGGGCCCCAAGAGACCCAGTACTTC. Translating it yields CASSTSGGPQETQYF.